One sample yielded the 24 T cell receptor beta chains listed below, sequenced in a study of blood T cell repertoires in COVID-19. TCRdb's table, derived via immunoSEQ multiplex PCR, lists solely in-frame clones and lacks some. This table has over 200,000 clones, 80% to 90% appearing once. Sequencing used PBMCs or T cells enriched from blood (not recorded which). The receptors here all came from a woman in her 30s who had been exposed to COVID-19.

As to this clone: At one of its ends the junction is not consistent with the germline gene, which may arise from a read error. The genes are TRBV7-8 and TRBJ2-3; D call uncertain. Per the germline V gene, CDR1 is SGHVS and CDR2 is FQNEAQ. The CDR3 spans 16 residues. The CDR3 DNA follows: TGTGCCAGTAGCTTAAACGCGCCTACCCGCACAGATACGCAGTATTTT. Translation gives CASSLNAPTRTDTQYF.

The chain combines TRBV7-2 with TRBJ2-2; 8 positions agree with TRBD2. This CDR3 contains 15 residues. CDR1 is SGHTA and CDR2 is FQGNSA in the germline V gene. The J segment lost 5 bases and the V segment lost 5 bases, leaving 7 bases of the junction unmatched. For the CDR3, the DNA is TGTGCCAGCAGCGCCGCGGGGGGCGGGACCGGGGAGCTGTTTTTT. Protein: CASSAAGGGTGELFF. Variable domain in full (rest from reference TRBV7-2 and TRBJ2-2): GAGVSQSPSNKVTEKGKDVELRCDPISGHTALYWYRQSLGQGLEFLIYFQGNSAPDKSGLPSDRFSAERTGGSVSTLTIQRTQQEDSAVYLCASSAAGGGTGELFFGEGSRLTVL.

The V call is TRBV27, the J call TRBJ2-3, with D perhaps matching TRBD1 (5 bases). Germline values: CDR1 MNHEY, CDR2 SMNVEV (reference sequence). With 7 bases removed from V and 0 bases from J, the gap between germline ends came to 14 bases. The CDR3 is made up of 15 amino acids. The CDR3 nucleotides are TGTGCCAGCAAGGGGCGGCTGAGTAGCACAGATACGCAGTATTTT. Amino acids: CASKGRLSSTDTQYF.

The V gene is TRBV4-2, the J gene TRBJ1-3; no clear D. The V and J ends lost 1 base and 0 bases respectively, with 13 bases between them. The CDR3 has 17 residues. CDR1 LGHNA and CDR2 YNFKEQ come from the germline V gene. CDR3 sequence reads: CASSQGESSYSGNTIYF. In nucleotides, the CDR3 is TGTGCCAGCAGCCAAGGAGAAAGCTCCTACTCTGGAAACACCATATATTTT.

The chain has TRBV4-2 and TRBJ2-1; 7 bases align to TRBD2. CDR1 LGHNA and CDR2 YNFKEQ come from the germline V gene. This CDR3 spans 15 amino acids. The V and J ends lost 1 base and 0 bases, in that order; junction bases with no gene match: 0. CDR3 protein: CASSQGTSSYNEQFF. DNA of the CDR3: TGTGCCAGCAGCCAAGGGACTAGCTCCTACAATGAGCAGTTCTTC.

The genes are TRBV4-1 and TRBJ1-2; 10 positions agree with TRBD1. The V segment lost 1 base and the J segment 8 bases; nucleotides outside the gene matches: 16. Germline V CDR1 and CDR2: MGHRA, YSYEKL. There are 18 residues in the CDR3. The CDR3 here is CASSQVVTGGSSAHGYTF. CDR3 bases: TGCGCCAGCAGCCAAGTCGTGACAGGGGGCTCGTCTGCGCACGGCTACACCTTC.

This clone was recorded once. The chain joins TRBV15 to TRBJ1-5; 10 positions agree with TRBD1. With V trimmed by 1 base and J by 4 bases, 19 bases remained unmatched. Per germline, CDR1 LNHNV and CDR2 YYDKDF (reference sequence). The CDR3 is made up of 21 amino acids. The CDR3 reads CATSRGFDRGRLRFVNQPQHF. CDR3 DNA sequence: TGTGCCACCAGCAGAGGGTTCGACAGGGGGCGACTAAGATTCGTGAATCAGCCCCAGCATTTT.

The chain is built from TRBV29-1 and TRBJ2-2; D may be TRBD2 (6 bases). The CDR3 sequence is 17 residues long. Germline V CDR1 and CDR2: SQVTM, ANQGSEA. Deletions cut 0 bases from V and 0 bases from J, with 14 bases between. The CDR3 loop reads CSVEEVGTPPNTGELFF. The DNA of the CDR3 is TGCAGCGTTGAAGAAGTTGGGACTCCTCCGAACACCGGGGAGCTGTTTTTT.

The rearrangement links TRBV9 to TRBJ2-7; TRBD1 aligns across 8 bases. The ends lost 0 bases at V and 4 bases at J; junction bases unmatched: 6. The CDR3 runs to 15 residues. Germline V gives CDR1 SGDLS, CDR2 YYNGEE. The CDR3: CASSVDPGGGYEQYF. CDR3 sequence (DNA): TGTGCCAGCAGCGTAGATCCAGGGGGCGGGTACGAGCAGTACTTC.

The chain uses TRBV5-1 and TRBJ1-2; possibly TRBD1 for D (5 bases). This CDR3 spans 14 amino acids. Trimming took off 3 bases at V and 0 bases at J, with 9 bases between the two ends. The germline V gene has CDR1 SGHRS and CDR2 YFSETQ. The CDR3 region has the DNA TGCGCCAGCAGCTCAAGGGACTCTAACTATGGCTACACCTTC. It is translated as CASSSRDSNYGYTF.

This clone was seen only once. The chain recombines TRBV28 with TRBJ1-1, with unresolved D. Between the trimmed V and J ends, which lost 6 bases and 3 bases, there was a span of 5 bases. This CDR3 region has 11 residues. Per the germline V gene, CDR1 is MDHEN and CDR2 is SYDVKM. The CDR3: CASRSYTEAFF. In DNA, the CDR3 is TGTGCCAGCAGATCATACACTGAAGCTTTCTTT. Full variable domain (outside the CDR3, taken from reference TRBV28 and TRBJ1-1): DVKVTQSSRYLVKRTGEKVFLECVQDMDHENMFWYRQDPGLGLRLIYFSYDVKMKEKGDIPEGYSVSREKKERFSLILESASTNQTSMYLCASRSYTEAFFGQGTRLTVV.

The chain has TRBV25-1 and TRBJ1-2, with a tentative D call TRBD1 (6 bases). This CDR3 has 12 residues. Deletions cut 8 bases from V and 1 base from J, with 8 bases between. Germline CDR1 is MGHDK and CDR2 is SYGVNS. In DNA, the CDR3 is TGTGCCAGCGAGGGACATAACTATGGCTACACCTTC. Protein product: CASEGHNYGYTF.

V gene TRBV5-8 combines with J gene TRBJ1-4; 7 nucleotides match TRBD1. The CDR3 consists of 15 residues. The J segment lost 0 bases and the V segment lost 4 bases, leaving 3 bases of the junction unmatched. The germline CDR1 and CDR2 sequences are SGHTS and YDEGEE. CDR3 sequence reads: CASSPGTATNEKLFF. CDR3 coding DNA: TGTGCCAGCAGCCCAGGGACAGCAACTAATGAAAAACTGTTTTTT. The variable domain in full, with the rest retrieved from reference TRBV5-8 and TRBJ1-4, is EAGVTQSPTHLIKTRGQQATLRCSPISGHTSVYWYQQALGLGLQFLLWYDEGEERNRGNFPPRFSGRQFPNYSSELNVNALELEDSALYLCASSPGTATNEKLFFGSGTQLSVL.

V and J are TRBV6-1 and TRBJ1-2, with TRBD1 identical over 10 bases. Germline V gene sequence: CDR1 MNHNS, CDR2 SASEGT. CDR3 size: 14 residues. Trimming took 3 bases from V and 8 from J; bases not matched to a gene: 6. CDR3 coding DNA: TGTGCCAGCAGTGAGGGACAGGGGTTGGGCGGCTACACCTTC. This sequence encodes CASSEGQGLGGYTF.

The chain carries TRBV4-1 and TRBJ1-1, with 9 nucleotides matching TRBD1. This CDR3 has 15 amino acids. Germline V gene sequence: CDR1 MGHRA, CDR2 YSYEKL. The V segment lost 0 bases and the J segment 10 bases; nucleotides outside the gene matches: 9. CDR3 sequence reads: CASSQERGQGPIAFF. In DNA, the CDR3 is TGCGCCAGCAGCCAAGAACGGGGACAGGGTCCAATAGCTTTCTTT.

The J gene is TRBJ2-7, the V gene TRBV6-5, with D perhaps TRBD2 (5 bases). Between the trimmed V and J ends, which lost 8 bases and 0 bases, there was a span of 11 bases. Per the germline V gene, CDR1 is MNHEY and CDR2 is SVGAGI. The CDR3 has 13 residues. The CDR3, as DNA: TGTGCCAGCCAATTGGACTTCTCCTACGAGCAGTACTTC. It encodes CASQLDFSYEQYF.

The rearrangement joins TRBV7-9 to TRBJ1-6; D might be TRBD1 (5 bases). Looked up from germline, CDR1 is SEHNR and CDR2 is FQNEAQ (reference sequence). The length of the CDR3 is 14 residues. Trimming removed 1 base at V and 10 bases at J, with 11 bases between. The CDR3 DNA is TGTGCCAGCAGCTTAGAAGCTGGGGCCTCACCCCTCCACTTT. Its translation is CASSLEAGASPLHF.

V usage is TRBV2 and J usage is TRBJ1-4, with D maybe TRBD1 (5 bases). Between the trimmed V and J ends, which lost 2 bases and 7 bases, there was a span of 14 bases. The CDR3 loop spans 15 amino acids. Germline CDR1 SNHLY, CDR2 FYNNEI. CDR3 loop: CASSESGGRREKLFF. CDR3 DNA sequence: TGTGCCAGCAGTGAATCCGGGGGGAGGCGTGAAAAACTGTTTTTT.

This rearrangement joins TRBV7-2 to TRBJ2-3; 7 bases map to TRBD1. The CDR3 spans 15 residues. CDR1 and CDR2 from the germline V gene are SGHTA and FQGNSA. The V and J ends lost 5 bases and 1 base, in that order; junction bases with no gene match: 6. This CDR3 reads CASSALGTGTDTQYF. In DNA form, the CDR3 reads TGTGCCAGCAGCGCGCTGGGGACAGGCACAGATACGCAGTATTTT. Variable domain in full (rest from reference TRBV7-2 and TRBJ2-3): GAGVSQSPSNKVTEKGKDVELRCDPISGHTALYWYRQSLGQGLEFLIYFQGNSAPDKSGLPSDRFSAERTGGSVSTLTIQRTQQEDSAVYLCASSALGTGTDTQYFGPGTRLTVL.

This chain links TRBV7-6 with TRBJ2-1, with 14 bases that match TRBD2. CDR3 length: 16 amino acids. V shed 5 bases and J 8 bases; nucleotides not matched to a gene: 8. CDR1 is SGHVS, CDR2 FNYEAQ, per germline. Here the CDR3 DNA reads TGTGCCAGCAGCCTAGGGACTAGCGGGAGTGGGTATGAGCAGTTCTTC. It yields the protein CASSLGTSGSGYEQFF.

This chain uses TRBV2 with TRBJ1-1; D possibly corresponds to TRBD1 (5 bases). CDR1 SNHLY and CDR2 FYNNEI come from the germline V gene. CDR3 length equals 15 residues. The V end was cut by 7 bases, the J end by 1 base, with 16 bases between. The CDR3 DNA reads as TGTGCCAGCATGTACCGGTCTCAGGGGAACACTGAAGCTTTCTTT. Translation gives CASMYRSQGNTEAFF. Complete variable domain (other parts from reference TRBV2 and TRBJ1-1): EPEVTQTPSHQVTQMGQEVILRCVPISNHLYFYWYRQILGQKVEFLVSFYNNEISEKSEIFDDQFSVERPDGSNFTLKIRSTKLEDSAMYFCASMYRSQGNTEAFFGQGTRLTVV.

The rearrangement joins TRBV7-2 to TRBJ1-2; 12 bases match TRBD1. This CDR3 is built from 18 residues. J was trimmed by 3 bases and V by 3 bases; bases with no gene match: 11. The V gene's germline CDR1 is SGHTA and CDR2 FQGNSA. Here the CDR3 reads CASSFSEGQGARYYGYTF. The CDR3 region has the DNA TGTGCCAGCAGCTTCTCTGAGGGACAGGGGGCGAGGTACTATGGCTACACCTTC.

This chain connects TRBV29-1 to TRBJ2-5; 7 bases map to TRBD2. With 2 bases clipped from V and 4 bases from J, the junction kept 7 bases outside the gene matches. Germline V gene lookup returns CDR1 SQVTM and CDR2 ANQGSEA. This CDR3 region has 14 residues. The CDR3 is CSVEFSLAAETQYF. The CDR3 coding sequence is TGCAGCGTTGAATTTAGCCTAGCGGCAGAGACCCAGTACTTC. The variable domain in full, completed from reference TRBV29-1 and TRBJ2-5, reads SAVISQKPSRDICQRGTSLTIQCQVDSQVTMMFWYRQQPGQSLTLIATANQGSEATYESGFVIDKFPISRPNLTFSTLTVSNMSPEDSSIYLCSVEFSLAAETQYFGPGTRLLVL.

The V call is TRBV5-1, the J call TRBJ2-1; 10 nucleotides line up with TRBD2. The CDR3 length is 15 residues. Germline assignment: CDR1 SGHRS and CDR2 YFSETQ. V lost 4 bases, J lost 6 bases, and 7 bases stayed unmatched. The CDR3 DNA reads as TGCGCCAGCAGCGAAGCGGGAGGGCCCGGCAATGAGCAGTTCTTC. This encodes CASSEAGGPGNEQFF.